The clone carrying this T cell receptor (beta chain) was seen a handful of times. Its antigen is unidentified. The source of the sample is a study of early T cells in non-severe SARS-CoV-2 infection. Study as a whole: The authors sequenced bulk RNA from unsorted whole blood, leaving chains unpaired.

Individual cDNA molecules received unique molecular identifiers during library preparation. TCRdb fed the 5' RACE reads into MiXCR, producing one record per CDR3 protein. Of about 60,000 distinct CDR3 sequences in the sample, roughly 12% are singletons; the top ten hold around 4.9%. CDR3 length equals 13 residues. Per germline, CDR1 SGHTA and CDR2 FQGNSA. Trimming removed 2 bases from V and 8 bases from J, with 13 bases in between. The study's findings and limits: Matching with VDJdb favored anti-spike CD8 responses (missing private and CD4 specificities).

V usage is TRBV7-2 and J usage is TRBJ2-7; D is ambiguous. This receptor was identified in an adult who was a healthcare worker with PCR-confirmed SARS-CoV-2 infection or an uninfected control (not recorded which). What was sequenced was whole blood. The CDR3 DNA sequence: TGTGCCAGCAGCTTAACCCCGGTGGTCCAGCAGTACTTC. Amino acid sequence: CASSLTPVVQQYF.